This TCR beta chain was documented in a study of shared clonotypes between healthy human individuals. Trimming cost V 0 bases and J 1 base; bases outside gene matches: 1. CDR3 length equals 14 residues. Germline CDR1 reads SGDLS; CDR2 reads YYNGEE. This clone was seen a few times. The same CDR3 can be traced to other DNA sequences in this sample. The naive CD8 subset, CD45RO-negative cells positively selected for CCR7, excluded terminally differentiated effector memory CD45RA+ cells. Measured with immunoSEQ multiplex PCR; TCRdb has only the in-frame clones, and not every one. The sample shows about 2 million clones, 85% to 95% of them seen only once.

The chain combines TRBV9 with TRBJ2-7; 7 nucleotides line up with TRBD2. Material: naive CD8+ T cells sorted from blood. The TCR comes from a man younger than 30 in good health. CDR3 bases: TGTGCCAGCAGCGTAGAGGGAGGGTCCTACGAGCAGTACTTC. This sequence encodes CASSVEGGSYEQYF.